The source of this T cell receptor (beta chain) is a study of graft-versus-host responses after intestinal transplantation. Study overall: Among the recipients, all got anti-thymocyte globulin induction and then tacrolimus and steroids for about three years.

This clone has only a few counts. Its matching antigen is unknown. Assay: immunoSEQ multiplex PCR; the TCRdb copy retains only in-frame clones and omits some. The repertoire holds just under 65,000 clones, with approximately 91% as singletons. The CDR3 covers 12 residues. Trimming stripped 3 bases from V and 2 bases from J, with 8 bases between. Germline lookup yields CDR1 SQVTM and CDR2 ANQGSEA. General study results and limits: Among circulating GvH clones, peak levels were associated with early post-transplant declines in HvG clones. The authors found GvH clones in recipient marrow, some appearing first in ileum or blood.

The chain has TRBV29-1 and TRBJ2-7, with TRBD2 as a possible D gene (6 bases). Source: unstimulated CD8+ T cells sorted from spleen or lymph node cells, taken before transplant. This receptor was identified in a human donor who was the organ donor for an intestinal transplant. The CDR3 sequence is CSVDTGAYEQYF. CDR3 bases: TGCAGCGTTGATACGGGGGCCTACGAGCAGTACTTC.